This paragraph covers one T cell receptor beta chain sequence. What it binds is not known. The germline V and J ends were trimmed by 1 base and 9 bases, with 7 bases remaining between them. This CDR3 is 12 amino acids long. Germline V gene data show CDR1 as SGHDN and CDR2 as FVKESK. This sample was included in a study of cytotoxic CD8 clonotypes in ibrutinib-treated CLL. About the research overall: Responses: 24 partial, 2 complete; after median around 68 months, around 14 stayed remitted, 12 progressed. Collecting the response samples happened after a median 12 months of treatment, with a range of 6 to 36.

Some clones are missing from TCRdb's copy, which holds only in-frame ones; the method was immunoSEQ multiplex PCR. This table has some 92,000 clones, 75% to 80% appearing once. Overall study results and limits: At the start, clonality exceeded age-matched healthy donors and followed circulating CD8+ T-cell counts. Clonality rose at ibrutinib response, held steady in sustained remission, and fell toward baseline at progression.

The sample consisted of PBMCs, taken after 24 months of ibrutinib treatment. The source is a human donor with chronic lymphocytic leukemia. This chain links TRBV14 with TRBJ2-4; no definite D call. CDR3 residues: CASSQGGTIQYF. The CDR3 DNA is TGTGCCAGCAGCCAAGGTGGAACCATTCAGTACTTC.